This T cell receptor beta chain came from a study of T-cell memory formation after mild COVID-19. Across the study: The study found TCR clusters largely donor specific.

From the 5' RACE reads, TCRdb called clonotypes with MiXCR, one entry per CDR3 protein. The data show around 45,000 distinct CDR3 sequences, nearly 9.5% seen once. Ten or more counts support this clonotype. The CDR3 extends over 16 amino acids. Germline CDR1 is SGHRS and CDR2 is YFSETQ. V lost 0 bases and J lost 10; bases outside the gene matches: 12. The sample comprised PBMCs or a T cell subset sorted from them (not recorded which). The TCR originated in an adult woman who had mild COVID-19 (a few samples of this study predate the infection). Cell type and time point are not known. The rearrangement joins TRBV5-1 to TRBJ2-1; TRBD1 agrees at 8 bases. In DNA form, the CDR3 reads TGCGCCAGCAGCTTGGGGCCAGGGGGCGAGTTGGAGGAGCAGTTCTTC. It translates to CASSLGPGGELEEQFF.